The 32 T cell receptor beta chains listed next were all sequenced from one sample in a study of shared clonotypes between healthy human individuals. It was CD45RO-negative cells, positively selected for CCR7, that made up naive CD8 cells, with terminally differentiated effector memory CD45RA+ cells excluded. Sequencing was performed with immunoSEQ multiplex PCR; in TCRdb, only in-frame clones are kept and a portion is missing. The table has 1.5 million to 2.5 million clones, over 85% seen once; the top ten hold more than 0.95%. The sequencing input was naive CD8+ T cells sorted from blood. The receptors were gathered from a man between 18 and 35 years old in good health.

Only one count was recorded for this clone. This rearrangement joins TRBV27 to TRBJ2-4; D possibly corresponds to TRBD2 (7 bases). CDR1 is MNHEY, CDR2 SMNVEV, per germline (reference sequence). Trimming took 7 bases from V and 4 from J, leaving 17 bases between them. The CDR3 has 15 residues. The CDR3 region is CASTAGASGKNIQYF. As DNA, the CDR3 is TGTGCCAGCACCGCAGGGGCTAGCGGTAAAAACATTCAGTACTTC.

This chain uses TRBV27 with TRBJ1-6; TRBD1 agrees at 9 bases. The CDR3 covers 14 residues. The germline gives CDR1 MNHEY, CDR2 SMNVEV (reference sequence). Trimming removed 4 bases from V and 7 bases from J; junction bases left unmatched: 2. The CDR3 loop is CASSWDRANSPLHF. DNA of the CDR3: TGTGCCAGCAGTTGGGACAGGGCGAATTCACCCCTCCACTTT.

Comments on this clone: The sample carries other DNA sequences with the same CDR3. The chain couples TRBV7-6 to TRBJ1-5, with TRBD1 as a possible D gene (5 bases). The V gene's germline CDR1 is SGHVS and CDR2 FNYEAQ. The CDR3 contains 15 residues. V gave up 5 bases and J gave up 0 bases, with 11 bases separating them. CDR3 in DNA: TGTGCCAGCAGCCCTGGGACGGATAGCAATCAGCCCCAGCATTTT. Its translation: CASSPGTDSNQPQHF.

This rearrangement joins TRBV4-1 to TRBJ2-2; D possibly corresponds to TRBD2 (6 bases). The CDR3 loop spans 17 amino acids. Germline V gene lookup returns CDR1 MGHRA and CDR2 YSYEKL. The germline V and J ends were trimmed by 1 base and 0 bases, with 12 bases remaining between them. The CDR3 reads CASSQVVAGPNTGELFF. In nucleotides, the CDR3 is TGCGCCAGCAGCCAAGTAGTCGCGGGGCCGAACACCGGGGAGCTGTTTTTT.

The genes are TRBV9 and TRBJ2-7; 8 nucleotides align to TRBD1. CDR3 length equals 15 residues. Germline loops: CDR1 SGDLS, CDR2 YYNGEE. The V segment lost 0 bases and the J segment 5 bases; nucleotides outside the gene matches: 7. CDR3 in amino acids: CASSVEGRGQDEQYF. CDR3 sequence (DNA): TGTGCCAGCAGCGTAGAGGGCAGGGGGCAGGACGAGCAGTACTTC. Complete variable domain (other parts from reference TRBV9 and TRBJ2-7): DSGVTQTPKHLITATGQRVTLRCSPRSGDLSVYWYQQSLDQGLQFLIQYYNGEERAKGNILERFSAQQFPDLHSELNLSSLELGDSALYFCASSVEGRGQDEQYFGPGTRLTVT.

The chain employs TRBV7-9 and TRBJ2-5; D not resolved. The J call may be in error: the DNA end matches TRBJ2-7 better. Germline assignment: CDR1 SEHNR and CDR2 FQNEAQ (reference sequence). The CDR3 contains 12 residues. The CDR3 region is CASTFSSYEQYF. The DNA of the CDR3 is TGTGCCAGCACCTTCTCTAGTTACGAGCAGTACTTC.

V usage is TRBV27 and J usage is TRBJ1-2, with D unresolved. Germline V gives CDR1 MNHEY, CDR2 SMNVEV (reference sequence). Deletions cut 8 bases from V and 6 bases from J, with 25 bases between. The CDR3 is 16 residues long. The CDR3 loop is CASSLGPYTILDGYTF. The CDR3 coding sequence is TGTGCCAGCTCCCTCGGCCCGTATACAATCCTTGATGGCTACACCTTC.

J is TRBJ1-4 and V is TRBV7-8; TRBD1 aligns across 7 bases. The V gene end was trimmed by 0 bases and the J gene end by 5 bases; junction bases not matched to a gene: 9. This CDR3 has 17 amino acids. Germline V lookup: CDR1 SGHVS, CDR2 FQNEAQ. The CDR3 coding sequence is TGTGCCAGCAGCTTAGCAGTTAGGACAGGCGAAAATGAAAAACTGTTTTTT. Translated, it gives CASSLAVRTGENEKLFF.

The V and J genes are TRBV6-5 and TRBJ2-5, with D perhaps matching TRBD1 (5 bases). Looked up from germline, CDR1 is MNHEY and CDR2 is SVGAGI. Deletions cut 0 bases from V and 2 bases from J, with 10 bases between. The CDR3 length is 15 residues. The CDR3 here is CASSYSPGSQETQYF. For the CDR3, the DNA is TGTGCCAGCAGTTACTCTCCAGGGTCTCAAGAGACCCAGTACTTC.

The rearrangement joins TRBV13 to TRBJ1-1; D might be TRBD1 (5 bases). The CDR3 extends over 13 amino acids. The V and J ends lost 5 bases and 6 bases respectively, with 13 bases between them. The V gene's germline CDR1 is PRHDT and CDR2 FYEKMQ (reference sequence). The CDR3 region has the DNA TGTGCCAGCAGCCCTCAGGGTGGCGCTGAAGCTTTCTTT. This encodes CASSPQGGAEAFF.

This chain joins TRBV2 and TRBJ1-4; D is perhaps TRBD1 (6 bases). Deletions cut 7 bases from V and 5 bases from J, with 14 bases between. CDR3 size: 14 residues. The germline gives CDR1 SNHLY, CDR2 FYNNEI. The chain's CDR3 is CASNLGQRNEKLFF. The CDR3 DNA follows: TGTGCCAGCAACCTCGGACAGAGGAATGAAAAACTGTTTTTT.

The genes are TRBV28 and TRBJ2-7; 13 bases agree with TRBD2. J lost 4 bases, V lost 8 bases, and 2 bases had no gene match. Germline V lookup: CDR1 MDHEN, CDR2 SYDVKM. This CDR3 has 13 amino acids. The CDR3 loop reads CASGLAGVYEQYF. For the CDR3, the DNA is TGTGCCAGCGGACTAGCGGGGGTATACGAGCAGTACTTC.

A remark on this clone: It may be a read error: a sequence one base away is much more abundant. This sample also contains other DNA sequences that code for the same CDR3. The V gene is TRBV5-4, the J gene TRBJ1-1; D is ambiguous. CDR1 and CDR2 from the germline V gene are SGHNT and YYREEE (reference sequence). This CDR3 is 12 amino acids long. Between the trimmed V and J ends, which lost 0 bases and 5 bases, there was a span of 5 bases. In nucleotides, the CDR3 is TGTGCCAGCAGCTTGGGGGATACTGAAGCTTTCTTT. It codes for CASSLGDTEAFF.

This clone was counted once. The CDR3 DNA is TGCGCCAGCAGCCAAGAGGACCGGGTTTACACTGAAGCTTTCTTT. Its translation: CASSQEDRVYTEAFF. This chain connects TRBV4-1 to TRBJ1-1; D uncertain. The ends were cut back, 0 bases at V and 3 bases at J, with 11 bases in the middle. Germline V gives CDR1 MGHRA, CDR2 YSYEKL. The length of the CDR3 is 15 residues.

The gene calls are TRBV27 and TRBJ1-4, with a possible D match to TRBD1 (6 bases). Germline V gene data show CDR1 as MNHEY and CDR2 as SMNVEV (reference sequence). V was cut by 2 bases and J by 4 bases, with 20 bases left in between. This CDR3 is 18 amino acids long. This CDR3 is CASSLLPTGLGFNEKLFF. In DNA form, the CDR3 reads TGTGCCAGCAGTTTACTCCCCACAGGGTTGGGGTTTAATGAAAAACTGTTTTTT.

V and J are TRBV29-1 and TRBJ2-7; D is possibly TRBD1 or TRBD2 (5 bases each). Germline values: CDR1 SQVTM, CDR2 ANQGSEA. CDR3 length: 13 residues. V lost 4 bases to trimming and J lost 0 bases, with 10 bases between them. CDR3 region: CSVAAGSSYEQYF. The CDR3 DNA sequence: TGCAGCGTTGCAGCAGGGAGCTCCTACGAGCAGTACTTC.

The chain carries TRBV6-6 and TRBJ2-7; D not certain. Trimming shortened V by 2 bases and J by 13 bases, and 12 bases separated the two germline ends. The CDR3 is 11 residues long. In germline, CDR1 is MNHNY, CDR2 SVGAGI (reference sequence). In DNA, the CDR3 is TGTGCCAGCAGTTACGCCGACTTGTACTACTTC. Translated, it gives CASSYADLYYF.

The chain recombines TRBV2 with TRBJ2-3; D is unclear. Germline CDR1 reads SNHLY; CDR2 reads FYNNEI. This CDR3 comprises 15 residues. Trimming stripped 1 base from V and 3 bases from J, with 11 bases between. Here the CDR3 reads CASSEVLRVTDTQYF. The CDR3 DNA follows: TGTGCCAGCAGTGAAGTTCTTAGGGTAACAGATACGCAGTATTTT.

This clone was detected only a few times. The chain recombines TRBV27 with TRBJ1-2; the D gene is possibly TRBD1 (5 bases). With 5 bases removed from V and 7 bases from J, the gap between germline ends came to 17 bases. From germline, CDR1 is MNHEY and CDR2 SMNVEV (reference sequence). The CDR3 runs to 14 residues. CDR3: CASSVGHGGFGYTF. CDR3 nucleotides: TGTGCCAGCAGTGTTGGACACGGAGGTTTTGGCTACACCTTC.

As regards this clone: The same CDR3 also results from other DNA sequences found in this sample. CDR3 amino acids: CASSLYGENTEAFF. The DNA of the CDR3 is TGTGCCAGCAGCTTATATGGGGAGAACACTGAAGCTTTCTTT. The chain recombines TRBV7-9 with TRBJ1-1; D is undetermined. CDR1 and CDR2 (germline): SEHNR, FQNEAQ (reference sequence). This CDR3 is built from 14 residues. Trimming stripped 2 bases from V and 1 base from J, with 8 bases between. The whole variable domain, filled in from reference TRBV7-9 and TRBJ1-1, reads DTGVSQNPRHKITKRGQNVTFRCDPISEHNRLYWYRQTLGQGPEFLTYFQNEAQLEKSRLLSDRFSAERPKGSFSTLEIQRTEQGDSAMYLCASSLYGENTEAFFGQGTRLTVV.

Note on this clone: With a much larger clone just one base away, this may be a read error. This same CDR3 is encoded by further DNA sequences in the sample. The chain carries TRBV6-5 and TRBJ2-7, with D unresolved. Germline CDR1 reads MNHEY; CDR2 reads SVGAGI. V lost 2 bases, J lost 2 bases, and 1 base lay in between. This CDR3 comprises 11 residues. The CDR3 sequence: CASSYTYEQYF. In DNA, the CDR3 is TGTGCCAGCAGTTACACCTACGAGCAGTACTTC.

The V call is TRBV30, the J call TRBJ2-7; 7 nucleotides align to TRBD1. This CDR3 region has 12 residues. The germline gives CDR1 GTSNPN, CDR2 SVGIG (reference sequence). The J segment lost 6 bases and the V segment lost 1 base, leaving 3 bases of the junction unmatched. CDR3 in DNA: TGTGCCTGGAGTGAAACAGGGGCCGAGCAGTACTTC. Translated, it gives CAWSETGAEQYF.

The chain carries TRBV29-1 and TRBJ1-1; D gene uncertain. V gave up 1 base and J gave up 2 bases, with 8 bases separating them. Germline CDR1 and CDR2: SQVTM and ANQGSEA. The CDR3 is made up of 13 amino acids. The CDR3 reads CSVEGELNTEAFF. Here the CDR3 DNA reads TGCAGCGTTGAAGGGGAACTCAACACTGAAGCTTTCTTT. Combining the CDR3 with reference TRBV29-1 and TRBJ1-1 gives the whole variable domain SAVISQKPSRDICQRGTSLTIQCQVDSQVTMMFWYRQQPGQSLTLIATANQGSEATYESGFVIDKFPISRPNLTFSTLTVSNMSPEDSSIYLCSVEGELNTEAFFGQGTRLTVV.

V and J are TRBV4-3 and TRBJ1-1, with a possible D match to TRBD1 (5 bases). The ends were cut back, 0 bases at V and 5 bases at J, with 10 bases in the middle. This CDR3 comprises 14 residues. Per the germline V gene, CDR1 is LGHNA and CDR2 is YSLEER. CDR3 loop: CASSQEQEGTEAFF. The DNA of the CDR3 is TGCGCCAGCAGCCAAGAACAGGAAGGGACTGAAGCTTTCTTT.

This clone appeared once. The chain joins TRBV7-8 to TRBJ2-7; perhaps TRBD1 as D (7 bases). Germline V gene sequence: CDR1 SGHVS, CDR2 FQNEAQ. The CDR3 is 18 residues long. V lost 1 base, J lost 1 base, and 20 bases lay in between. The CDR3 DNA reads TGTGCCAGCAGCTTAGACCCGGCGGGGACAGAAATTTCCTACGAGCAGTACTTC. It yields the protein CASSLDPAGTEISYEQYF.

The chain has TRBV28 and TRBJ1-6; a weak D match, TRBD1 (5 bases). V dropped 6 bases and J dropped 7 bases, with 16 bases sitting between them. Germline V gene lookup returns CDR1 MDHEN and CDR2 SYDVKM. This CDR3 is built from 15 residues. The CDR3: CASSPLDSLNSPLHF. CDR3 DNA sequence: TGTGCCAGCAGCCCACTTGACAGCCTGAATTCACCCCTCCACTTT.

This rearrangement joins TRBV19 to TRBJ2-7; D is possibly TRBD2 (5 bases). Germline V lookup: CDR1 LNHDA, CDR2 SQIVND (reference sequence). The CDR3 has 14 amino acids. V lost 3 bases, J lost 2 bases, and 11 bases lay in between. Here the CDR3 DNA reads TGTGCCAGTAGTATGGTCAGCGGAACCTACGAGCAGTACTTC. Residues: CASSMVSGTYEQYF. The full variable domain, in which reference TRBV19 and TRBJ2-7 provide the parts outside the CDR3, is DGGITQSPKYLFRKEGQNVTLSCEQNLNHDAMYWYRQDPGQGLRLIYYSQIVNDFQKGDIAEGYSVSREKKESFPLTVTSAQKNPTAFYLCASSMVSGTYEQYFGPGTRLTVT.

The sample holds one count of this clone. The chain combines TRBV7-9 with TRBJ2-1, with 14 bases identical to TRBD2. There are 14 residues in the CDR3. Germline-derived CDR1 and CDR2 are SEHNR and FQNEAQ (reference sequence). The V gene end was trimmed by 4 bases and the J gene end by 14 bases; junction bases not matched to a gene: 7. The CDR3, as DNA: TGTGCCAGCAGCTCGGGACTAGCGGGAGTAGAGGAGTTCTTC. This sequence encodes CASSSGLAGVEEFF.

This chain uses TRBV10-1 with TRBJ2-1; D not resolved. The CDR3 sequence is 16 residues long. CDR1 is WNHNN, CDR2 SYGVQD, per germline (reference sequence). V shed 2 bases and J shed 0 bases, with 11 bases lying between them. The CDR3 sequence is CASSELDGSSYNEQFF. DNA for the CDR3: TGCGCCAGCAGTGAGCTGGACGGCAGCTCCTACAATGAGCAGTTCTTC.

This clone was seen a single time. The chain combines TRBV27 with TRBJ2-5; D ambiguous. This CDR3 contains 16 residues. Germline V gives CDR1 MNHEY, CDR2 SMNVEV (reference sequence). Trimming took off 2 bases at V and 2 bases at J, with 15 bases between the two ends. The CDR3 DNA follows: TGTGCCAGCAGTTTAACCCCGACCCCACTACAAGAGACCCAGTACTTC. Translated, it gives CASSLTPTPLQETQYF.

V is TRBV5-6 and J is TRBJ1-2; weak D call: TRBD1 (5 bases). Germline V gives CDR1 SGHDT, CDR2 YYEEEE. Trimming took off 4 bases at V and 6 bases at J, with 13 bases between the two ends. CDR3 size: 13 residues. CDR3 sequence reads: CASSVSGTDGYTF. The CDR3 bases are TGTGCCAGCAGCGTGTCCGGGACGGATGGCTACACCTTC.

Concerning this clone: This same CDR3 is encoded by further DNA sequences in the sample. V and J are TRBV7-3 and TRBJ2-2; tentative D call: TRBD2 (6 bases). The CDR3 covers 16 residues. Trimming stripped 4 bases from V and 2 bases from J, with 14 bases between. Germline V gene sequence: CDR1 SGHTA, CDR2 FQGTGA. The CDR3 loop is CASSSSSGGNTGELFF. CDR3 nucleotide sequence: TGTGCCAGCAGCTCCTCCTCCGGGGGTAACACCGGGGAGCTGTTTTTT.